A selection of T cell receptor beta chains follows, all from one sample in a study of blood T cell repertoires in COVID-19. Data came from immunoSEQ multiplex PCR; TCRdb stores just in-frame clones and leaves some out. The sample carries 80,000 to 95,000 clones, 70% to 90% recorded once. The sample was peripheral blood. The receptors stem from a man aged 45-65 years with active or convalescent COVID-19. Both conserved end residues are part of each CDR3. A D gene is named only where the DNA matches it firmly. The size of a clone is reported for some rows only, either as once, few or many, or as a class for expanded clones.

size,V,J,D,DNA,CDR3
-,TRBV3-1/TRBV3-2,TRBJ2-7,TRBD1,TGTGCCAGCAGCTCGGGACAGGGGAATTACGAGCAGTACTTC,CASSSGQGNYEQYF
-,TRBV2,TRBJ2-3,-,TGTGCCAGCAGTGATCTTGGGAGCTCTAGCACAGATACGCAGTATTTT,CASSDLGSSSTDTQYF
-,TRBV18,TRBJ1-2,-,TGTGCCAGCTCACCATCAGGAACTAACTATGGCTACACCTTC,CASSPSGTNYGYTF
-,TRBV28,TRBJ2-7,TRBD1,TGTGCCAGCAGTCCACCTACTGGACAGGCTAGCTCCTACGAGCAGTACTTC,CASSPPTGQASSYEQYF
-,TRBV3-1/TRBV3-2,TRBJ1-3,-,TGTGCCAGCAGCCAAGCAGCTGGAAACACCATATATTTT,CASSQAAGNTIYF
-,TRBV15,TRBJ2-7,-,TGTGCCACCAGCAGAGATGTCCCGAGGTCCAACGAGCAGTACTTC,CATSRDVPRSNEQYF
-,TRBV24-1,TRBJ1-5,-,TGTGCCACCAGTGTCTCGGGGGACCCGGAAATGCCCCAGCATTTT,CATSVSGDPEMPQHF
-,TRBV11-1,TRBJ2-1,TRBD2,TGTGCCAGCAGCTCCCGACTAGCGGGAGGGCCCGATGAGCAGTTCTTC,CASSSRLAGGPDEQFF
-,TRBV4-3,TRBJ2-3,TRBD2,TGCGCCAGCAGCCAAGATAGGGCACTAGCGGGGAGCACGTATACGCAGTATTTT,CASSQDRALAGSTYTQYF
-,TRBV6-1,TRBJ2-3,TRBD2,TGTGCCAGCAGTGAAGCGCAGGGACTAGCGGGAGTCAGACAGTATTTT,CASSEAQGLAGVRQYF
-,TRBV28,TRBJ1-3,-,TGTGCCAGCAGTTTATTCGGGGGAATAAACACCATATATTTT,CASSLFGGINTIYF
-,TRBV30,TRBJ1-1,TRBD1,TGTGCCTCCCTTGCCAGGGGGGACACTGAAGCTTTCTTT,CASLARGDTEAFF
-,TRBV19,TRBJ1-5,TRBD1,TGTGCCAGTAGTATGGGCCGGGACAGGGGGCGAGGTCAGCCCCAGCATTTT,CASSMGRDRGRGQPQHF
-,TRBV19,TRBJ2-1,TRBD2,TGTGCCAGTAGTTCACTAGCGGGGGTTCGCAATGAGCAGTTCTTC,CASSSLAGVRNEQFF
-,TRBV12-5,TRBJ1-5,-,TGTGCTAGTGGTCTCGGACAGCCTAATAGCAATCAGCCCCAGCATTTT,CASGLGQPNSNQPQHF
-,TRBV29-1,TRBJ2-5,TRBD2,TGCAGCGTTGAGAGCGGGAGCGAAGAGACCCAGTACTTC,CSVESGSEETQYF
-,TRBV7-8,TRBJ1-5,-,TGTGCCAGCAGCTTAAGCATAACGAATAGCAATCAGCCCCAGCATTTT,CASSLSITNSNQPQHF
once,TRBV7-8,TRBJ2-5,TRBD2,TGTGCCAGCAGCTTAGTGGGGACTAGCGGGAACCAAGAGACCCAGTACTTC,CASSLVGTSGNQETQYF
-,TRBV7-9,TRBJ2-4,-,TGTGCCAGCAGCGAGGCGCTGCATAATCAGTACTTC,CASSEALHNQYF
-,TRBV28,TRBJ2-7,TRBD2,TGTGCCAGCAGAATAGCGGGGGATTTCTACGAGCAGTACTTC,CASRIAGDFYEQYF
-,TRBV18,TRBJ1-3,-,TGTGCCAGCTCACCGCCAGGCTCTGGAAACACCATATATTTT,CASSPPGSGNTIYF
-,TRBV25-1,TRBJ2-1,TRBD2,TGTGCCAGCAGTGAATCTAGCGGGAGTTCCTACAATGAGCAGTTCTTC,CASSESSGSSYNEQFF
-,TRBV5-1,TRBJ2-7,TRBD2,TGCGCCAGCAGTCCGAAGACTAGCGGGAGCTCCTACGAGCAGTACTTC,CASSPKTSGSSYEQYF
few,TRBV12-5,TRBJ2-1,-,TGTGCTAGTGGTTTGGAACAGGGGGGGCACAATGAGCAGTTCTTC,CASGLEQGGHNEQFF
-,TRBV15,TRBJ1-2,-,TGTGCCACCAGCAGCCCAGGCTTCCTCTATGGCTACACCTTC,CATSSPGFLYGYTF
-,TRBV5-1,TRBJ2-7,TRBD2,TGCGCCAGCAGCTTAAGCACTAGCGGGCGAGCAGAGGAGCAGTACTTC,CASSLSTSGRAEEQYF
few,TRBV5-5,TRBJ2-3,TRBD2,TGTGCCAGCAGCGGGACGGGGGGATCTGATACGCAGTATTTT,CASSGTGGSDTQYF
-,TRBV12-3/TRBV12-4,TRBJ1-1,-,TGTGCCAGCAAATATCGGGAGGGTGAAGCTTTCTTT,CASKYREGEAFF
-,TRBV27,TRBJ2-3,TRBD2,TGTGCCAGCAGGCTGACTAGCGGGACGACAGATACGCAGTATTTT,CASRLTSGTTDTQYF
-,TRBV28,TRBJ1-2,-,TGTGCCAGCGAGAAACGGGTCTATGGCTACACCTTC,CASEKRVYGYTF
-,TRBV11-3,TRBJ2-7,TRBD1,TGTGCCAGCAGCTTATGGACAGGGGCCTCATACGAGCAGTACTTC,CASSLWTGASYEQYF
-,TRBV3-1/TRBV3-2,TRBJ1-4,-,TGTGCCAGCAGCCAAGCATGGGGAGGCGAAAAACTGTTTTTT,CASSQAWGGEKLFF
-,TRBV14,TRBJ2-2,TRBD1,TGTGCCAGCAGCCAAAACAGGGGCACCGGGGAGCTGTTTTTT,CASSQNRGTGELFF
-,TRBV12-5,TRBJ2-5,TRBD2,TGTGCTAGTGGTTTGGTTTATGGGACTAGCGGGGGACAAGAAGAGACCCAGTACTTC,CASGLVYGTSGGQEETQYF
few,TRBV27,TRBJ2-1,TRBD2,TGTGCCAGCAGTTTATCCTGGGGGGGAGAGCAGTTCTTC,CASSLSWGGEQFF
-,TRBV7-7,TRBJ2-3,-,TGTGCCAGCAGCTTAGGTGGCCCACGTTCCACAGATACGCAGTATTTT,CASSLGGPRSTDTQYF